Below are 23 T cell receptor beta chains sequenced from a single sample in a study of blood T cell repertoires in COVID-19. Clones were read by immunoSEQ multiplex PCR, and TCRdb kept only the in-frame ones, dropping some. The data contain about 230,000 clones, 75% to 90% of them seen just once; the ten biggest clones take up roughly 2.7%. The sequenced sample was peripheral blood. These receptors all come from a woman in her 70s with active or convalescent COVID-19.

The V and J genes are TRBV4-3 and TRBJ1-2; 8 bases align to TRBD1. The CDR3 loop spans 16 amino acids. In germline, CDR1 is LGHNA, CDR2 YSLEER. After removal of 1 base from V and 3 bases from J, the junction contained 7 bases not matched to a gene. CDR3 residues: CASSQATGGLDYGYTF. For the CDR3, the DNA is TGCGCCAGCAGCCAAGCTACAGGGGGTTTGGACTATGGCTACACCTTC.

The chain links TRBV27 to TRBJ1-1; D gene ambiguous. V lost 3 bases to trimming and J lost 4 bases, with 12 bases between them. Germline V gene data show CDR1 as MNHEY and CDR2 as SMNVEV (reference sequence). CDR3 length: 14 residues. CDR3 coding DNA: TGTGCCAGCAGTTTCGGGTCACTAGGCACTGAAGCTTTCTTT. It specifies CASSFGSLGTEAFF.

The chain carries TRBV27 and TRBJ2-1, with TRBD1 matching over 7 bases. This CDR3 has 17 residues. The germline V gene has CDR1 MNHEY and CDR2 SMNVEV (reference sequence). V shed 4 bases and J 2 bases; nucleotides not matched to a gene: 11. The CDR3 spells CASSSTGTEFTYNEQFF. CDR3 nucleotide sequence: TGTGCCAGCAGTTCTACCGGGACAGAGTTTACCTACAATGAGCAGTTCTTC.

V gene TRBV5-1 combines with J gene TRBJ2-5; the D gene is possibly TRBD2 (6 bases). Trimming shortened V by 2 bases and J by 5 bases, and 10 bases separated the two germline ends. The CDR3 length is 13 residues. The germline V gene has CDR1 SGHRS and CDR2 YFSETQ. The CDR3 reads CASSFQGGETQYF. CDR3 nucleotide sequence: TGCGCCAGCAGCTTCCAGGGAGGCGAGACCCAGTACTTC.

J is TRBJ1-6 and V is TRBV2; D possibly corresponds to TRBD1 (6 bases). Germline CDR1 is SNHLY and CDR2 is FYNNEI. Trimming removed 4 bases from V and 14 bases from J, with 18 bases in between. The CDR3 contains 14 residues. The CDR3, as DNA: TGTGCCAGCAGTGTGAGGGGGGGATTCACGGCCCTCCACTTT. It translates to CASSVRGGFTALHF.

The CDR3 protein is CASSLEHGAGSYEQYF. The CDR3 DNA reads as TGCGCCAGCAGCTTGGAGCATGGGGCCGGGTCCTACGAGCAGTACTTC. This sequence joins TRBV5-1 and TRBJ2-7, with TRBD1 as a possible D gene (5 bases). CDR1 is SGHRS and CDR2 is YFSETQ in the germline V gene. The CDR3 runs 16 residues. V was trimmed by 0 bases and J by 1 base, leaving 14 bases between them.

This clone was detected once. The chain couples TRBV28 to TRBJ1-4; D remains unclear. Trimming stripped 6 bases from V and 5 bases from J, with 10 bases between. Germline values: CDR1 MDHEN, CDR2 SYDVKM. The CDR3 is 13 amino acids. CDR3 sequence: CASRAGSNEKLFF. In DNA, the CDR3 is TGTGCCAGCAGGGCCGGGAGCAATGAAAAACTGTTTTTT.

The rearrangement uses TRBV20-1 and TRBJ1-1; 9 nucleotides line up with TRBD1. Germline CDR1 is DFQATT and CDR2 is SNEGSKA (reference sequence). CDR3 length equals 11 residues. The CDR3 protein is CRAGTGFVAFF. The DNA of the CDR3 is TGCCGCGCCGGGACAGGGTTTGTAGCTTTCTTT.

This clone has only one observation. The V call is TRBV5-1, the J call TRBJ2-1; 9 positions match TRBD1. Per germline, CDR1 SGHRS and CDR2 YFSETQ. V lost 4 bases and J lost 4; bases outside the gene matches: 9. This CDR3 comprises 16 residues. In DNA, the CDR3 is TGCGCCAGCAGCCTAGAGGGACAGGGACCTTACAATGAGCAGTTCTTC. Residues: CASSLEGQGPYNEQFF.

CDR3 in DNA: TGTGCCTGGAGTGTCGCTAAAGAGACCCAGTACTTC. Amino acid sequence: CAWSVAKETQYF. V is TRBV30 and J is TRBJ2-5; D is undetermined. Looked up from germline, CDR1 is GTSNPN and CDR2 is SVGIG (reference sequence). The ends were cut back, 0 bases at V and 3 bases at J, with 5 bases in the middle. This CDR3 contains 12 residues.

V gene TRBV5-6 combines with J gene TRBJ1-2; 8 bases align to TRBD1. J lost 1 base, V lost 7 bases, and 9 bases had no gene match. Germline V CDR1 and CDR2: SGHDT, YYEEEE. There are 15 residues in the CDR3. The CDR3 bases are TGTGCCAGCCTCAGGCGACAGGGGATTAACTATGGCTACACCTTC. Encoded protein: CASLRRQGINYGYTF.

V and J are TRBV5-1 and TRBJ2-5; maybe TRBD2 (5 bases). Germline loops: CDR1 SGHRS, CDR2 YFSETQ. Trimming cost V 0 bases and J 2 bases, with 8 bases left between them. The CDR3 loop spans 14 amino acids. This CDR3 reads CASSLVRGQETQYF. The CDR3 DNA follows: TGCGCCAGCAGCTTGGTGAGAGGGCAAGAGACCCAGTACTTC.

The rearrangement joins TRBV5-1 to TRBJ2-2; TRBD2 matches at 9 bases. The V gene end was trimmed by 2 bases and the J gene end by 4 bases; junction bases not matched to a gene: 6. The CDR3 runs to 16 residues. The germline V gene encodes CDR1 SGHRS and CDR2 YFSETQ. The CDR3 loop is CASSFFSGSVTGELFF. Written as DNA, the CDR3 is TGCGCCAGCAGCTTTTTTAGCGGGAGTGTCACCGGGGAGCTGTTTTTT.

The V gene is TRBV5-5, the J gene TRBJ2-3; 11 positions agree with TRBD2. CDR1 is SGHKS, CDR2 YYEKEE, per germline (reference sequence). This CDR3 is built from 15 residues. J gave up 6 bases and V 4 bases, and 7 bases lay outside the gene matches. As DNA, the CDR3 is TGTGCCAGCAGCCTGGCGGGACTAGCGGTGGATACGCAGTATTTT. Its translation is CASSLAGLAVDTQYF.

The CDR3 here is CASSQTGEKLFF. CDR3 DNA: TGTGCCAGCAGCCAGACGGGTGAAAAACTGTTTTTT. The V call is TRBV7-2, the J call TRBJ1-4, with D uncertain. V lost 5 bases and J lost 7, with 8 bases in between. CDR3 size: 12 residues. Germline V gene data show CDR1 as SGHTA and CDR2 as FQGNSA.

The chain recombines TRBV11-2 with TRBJ2-7; no definite D call. Deletions cut 1 base from V and 7 bases from J, with 11 bases between. CDR3 length: 13 residues. The germline CDR1 and CDR2 sequences are SGHAT and FQNNGV. The CDR3 sequence is CASSLGSYAEQYF. For the CDR3, the DNA is TGTGCCAGCAGCTTAGGCAGTTACGCAGAGCAGTACTTC.

The V gene is TRBV12-3 or TRBV12-4, the J gene TRBJ2-7, with 7 bases aligning to TRBD2. V lost 6 bases and J lost 6; bases outside the gene matches: 5. There are 12 residues in the CDR3. CDR3 amino acids: CASSLGLGEQYF. The DNA of the CDR3 is TGTGCCAGCAGCCTAGGACTAGGCGAGCAGTACTTC.

The chain employs TRBV29-1 and TRBJ2-7; 10 bases are shared with TRBD1. The V segment lost 7 bases and the J segment 0 bases; nucleotides outside the gene matches: 9. The germline V gene encodes CDR1 SQVTM and CDR2 ANQGSEA. The CDR3 consists of 15 residues. CDR3 sequence: CSARFRDRGSYEQYF. Written as DNA, the CDR3 is TGCAGCGCGAGATTTCGGGACAGGGGCTCCTACGAGCAGTACTTC.

This clone showed up just a few times. The chain employs TRBV11-2 and TRBJ1-1; D gene ambiguous. The CDR3 has 12 residues. The germline V gene encodes CDR1 SGHAT and CDR2 FQNNGV. V was shortened by 5 bases and J by 3 bases, with 7 bases between the two germline ends. DNA of the CDR3: TGTGCCAGCAGCCAACAGCACACTGAAGCTTTCTTT. Its translation is CASSQQHTEAFF.

The chain recombines TRBV7-6 with TRBJ1-5; D is unresolved. Deletions cut 0 bases from V and 3 bases from J, with 9 bases between. This CDR3 is 15 amino acids long. Germline V gene data show CDR1 as SGHVS and CDR2 as FNYEAQ. CDR3 sequence: CASSLAAGHNQPQHF. DNA for the CDR3: TGTGCCAGCAGCTTAGCTGCTGGGCACAATCAGCCCCAGCATTTT.

This chain joins TRBV2 and TRBJ2-5, with TRBD1 matching 7 bases. Trimming took 7 bases from V and 3 from J; bases not matched to a gene: 11. Germline CDR1 reads SNHLY; CDR2 reads FYNNEI. The CDR3 is 15 amino acids. CDR3 sequence reads: CASIRRQGYEETQYF. The CDR3 DNA reads TGTGCCAGCATTCGTAGACAGGGTTATGAAGAGACCCAGTACTTC.

The V and J genes are TRBV7-3 and TRBJ2-5; possibly TRBD1 for D (6 bases). The CDR3 has 15 residues. Germline lookup yields CDR1 SGHTA and CDR2 FQGTGA. Trimming shortened V by 2 bases and J by 5 bases, and 15 bases separated the two germline ends. The CDR3 sequence is CASSLQGLGQETQYF. The CDR3 nucleotides are TGTGCCAGCAGCTTACAGGGATTAGGACAGGAGACCCAGTACTTC.

This clone was recorded many times. The rearrangement uses TRBV5-4 and TRBJ2-7, with D maybe TRBD1 (6 bases). The CDR3 covers 15 residues. V was cut by 4 bases and J by 2 bases, with 16 bases left in between. The germline CDR1 and CDR2 sequences are SGHNT and YYREEE (reference sequence). CDR3 nucleotide sequence: TGTGCCAGCAGCGGTCAGGACAGAGGGACCTACGAGCAGTACTTC. As protein: CASSGQDRGTYEQYF. Combining the CDR3 with reference TRBV5-4 and TRBJ2-7 gives the whole variable domain ETGVTQSPTHLIKTRGQQVTLRCSSQSGHNTVSWYQQALGQGPQFIFQYYREEENGRGNFPPRFSGLQFPNYSSELNVNALELDDSALYLCASSGQDRGTYEQYFGPGTRLTVT.